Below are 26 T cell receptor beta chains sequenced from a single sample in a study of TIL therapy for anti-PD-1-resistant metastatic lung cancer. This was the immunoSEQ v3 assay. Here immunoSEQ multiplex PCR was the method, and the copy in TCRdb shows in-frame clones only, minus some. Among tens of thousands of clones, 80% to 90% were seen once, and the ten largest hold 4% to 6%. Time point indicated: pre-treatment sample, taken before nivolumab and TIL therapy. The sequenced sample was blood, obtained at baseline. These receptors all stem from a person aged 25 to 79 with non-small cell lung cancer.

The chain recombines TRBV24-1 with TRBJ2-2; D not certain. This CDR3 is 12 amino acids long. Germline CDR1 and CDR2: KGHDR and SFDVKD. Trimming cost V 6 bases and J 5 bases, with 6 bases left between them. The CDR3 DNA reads TGTGCCACCAGTTCGAGGACCGGGGAGCTGTTTTTT. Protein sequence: CATSSRTGELFF.

The CDR3 sequence: CASSPPPGHNQPQHF. The CDR3 nucleotides read TGTGCCAGCAGTCCCCCCCCAGGCCACAATCAGCCCCAGCATTTT. The chain links TRBV6-2 or TRBV6-3 to TRBJ1-5; unclear D gene. The CDR3 runs to 15 residues. The germline V gene encodes CDR1 MNHEY and CDR2 SVGEGT. V lost 5 bases and J lost 3, with 14 bases in between.

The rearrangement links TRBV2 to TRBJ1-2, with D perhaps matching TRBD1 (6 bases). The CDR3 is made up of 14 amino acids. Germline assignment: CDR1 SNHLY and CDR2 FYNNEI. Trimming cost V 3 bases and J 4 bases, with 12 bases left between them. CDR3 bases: TGTGCCAGCAGTGAGGGGGGGGCGAGCTATGGCTACACCTTC. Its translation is CASSEGGASYGYTF.

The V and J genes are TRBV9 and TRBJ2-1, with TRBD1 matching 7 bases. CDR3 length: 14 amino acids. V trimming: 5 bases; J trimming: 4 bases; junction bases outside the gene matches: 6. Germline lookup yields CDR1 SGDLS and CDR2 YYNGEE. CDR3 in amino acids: CASRGQGDYNEQFF. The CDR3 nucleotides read TGTGCCAGCAGAGGGCAGGGGGATTACAATGAGCAGTTCTTC.

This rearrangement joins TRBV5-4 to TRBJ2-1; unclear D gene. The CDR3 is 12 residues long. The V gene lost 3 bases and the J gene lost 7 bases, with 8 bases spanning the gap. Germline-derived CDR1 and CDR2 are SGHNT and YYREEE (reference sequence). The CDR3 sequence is CASSSIRNEQFF. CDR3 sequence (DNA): TGTGCCAGCAGCTCAATACGGAATGAGCAGTTCTTC.

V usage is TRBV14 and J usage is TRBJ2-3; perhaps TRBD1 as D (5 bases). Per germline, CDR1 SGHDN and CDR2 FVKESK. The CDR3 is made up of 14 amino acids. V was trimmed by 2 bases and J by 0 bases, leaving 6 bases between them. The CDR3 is CASSQRQSTDTQYF. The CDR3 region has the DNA TGTGCCAGCAGCCAACGACAGAGCACAGATACGCAGTATTTT.

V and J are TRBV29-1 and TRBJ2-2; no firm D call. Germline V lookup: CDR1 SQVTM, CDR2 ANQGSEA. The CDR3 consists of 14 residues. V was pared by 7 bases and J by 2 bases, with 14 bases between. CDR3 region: CSALGPGNTGELFF. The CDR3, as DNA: TGCAGCGCGCTCGGCCCGGGCAACACCGGGGAGCTGTTTTTT.

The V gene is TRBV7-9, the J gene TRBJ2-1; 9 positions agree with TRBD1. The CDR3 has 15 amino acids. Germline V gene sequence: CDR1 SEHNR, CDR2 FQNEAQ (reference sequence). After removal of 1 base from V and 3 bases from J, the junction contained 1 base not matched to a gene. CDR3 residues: CASSLGDRDYNEQFF. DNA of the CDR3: TGTGCCAGCAGCTTAGGGGACAGGGACTACAATGAGCAGTTCTTC.

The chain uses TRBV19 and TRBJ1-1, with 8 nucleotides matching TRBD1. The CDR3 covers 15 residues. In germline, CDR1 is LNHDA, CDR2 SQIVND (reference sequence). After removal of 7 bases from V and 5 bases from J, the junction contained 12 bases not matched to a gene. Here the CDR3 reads CASTRLGQGATEAFF. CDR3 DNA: TGTGCCAGTACCCGCCTAGGCCAGGGGGCGACTGAAGCTTTCTTT. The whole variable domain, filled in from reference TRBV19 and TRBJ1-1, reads DGGITQSPKYLFRKEGQNVTLSCEQNLNHDAMYWYRQDPGQGLRLIYYSQIVNDFQKGDIAEGYSVSREKKESFPLTVTSAQKNPTAFYLCASTRLGQGATEAFFGQGTRLTVV.

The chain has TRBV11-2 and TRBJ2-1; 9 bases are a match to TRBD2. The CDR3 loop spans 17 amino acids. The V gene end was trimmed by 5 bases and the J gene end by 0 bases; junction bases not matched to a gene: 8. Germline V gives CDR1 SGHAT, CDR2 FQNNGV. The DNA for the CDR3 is TGTGCCAGCAGCGTATGGACTAGCGTCACCTCCTACAATGAGCAGTTCTTC. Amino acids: CASSVWTSVTSYNEQFF.

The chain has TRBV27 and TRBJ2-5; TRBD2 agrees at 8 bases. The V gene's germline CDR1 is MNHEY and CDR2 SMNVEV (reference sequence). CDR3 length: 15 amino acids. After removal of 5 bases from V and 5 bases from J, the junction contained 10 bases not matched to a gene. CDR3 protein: CASSPPGGGRETQYF. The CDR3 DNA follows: TGTGCCAGCAGTCCCCCGGGGGGGGGAAGGGAGACCCAGTACTTC.

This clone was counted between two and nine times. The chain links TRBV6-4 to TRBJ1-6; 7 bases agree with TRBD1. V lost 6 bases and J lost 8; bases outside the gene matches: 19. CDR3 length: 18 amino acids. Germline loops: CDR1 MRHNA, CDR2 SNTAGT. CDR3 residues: CASSPDPGGKVSDSPLHF. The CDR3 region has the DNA TGTGCCAGCAGCCCCGACCCAGGGGGAAAAGTTAGTGATTCACCCCTCCACTTT.

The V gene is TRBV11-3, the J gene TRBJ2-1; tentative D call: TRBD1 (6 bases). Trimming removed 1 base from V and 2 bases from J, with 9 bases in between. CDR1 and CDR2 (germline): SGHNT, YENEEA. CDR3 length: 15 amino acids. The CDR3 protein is CASSLAGEPYNEQFF. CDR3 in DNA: TGTGCCAGCAGCTTAGCAGGGGAACCCTACAATGAGCAGTTCTTC. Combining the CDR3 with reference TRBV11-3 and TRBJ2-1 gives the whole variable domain EAGVVQSPRYKIIEKKQPVAFWCNPISGHNTLYWYLQNLGQGPELLIRYENEEAVDDSQLPKDRFSAERLKGVDSTLKIQPAELGDSAVYLCASSLAGEPYNEQFFGPGTRLTVL.

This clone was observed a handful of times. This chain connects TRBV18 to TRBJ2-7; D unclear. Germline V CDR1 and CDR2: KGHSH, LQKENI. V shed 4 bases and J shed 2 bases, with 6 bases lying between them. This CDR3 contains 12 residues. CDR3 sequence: CASSLTAYEQYF. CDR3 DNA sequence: TGTGCCAGCTCACTTACGGCCTACGAGCAGTACTTC.

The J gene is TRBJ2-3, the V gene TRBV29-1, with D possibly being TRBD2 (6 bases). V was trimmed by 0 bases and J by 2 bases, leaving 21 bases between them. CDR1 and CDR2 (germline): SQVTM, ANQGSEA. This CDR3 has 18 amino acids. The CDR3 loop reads CSVEDLVAGSIYTDTQYF. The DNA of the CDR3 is TGCAGCGTTGAAGATCTGGTGGCGGGGTCGATCTACACAGATACGCAGTATTTT.

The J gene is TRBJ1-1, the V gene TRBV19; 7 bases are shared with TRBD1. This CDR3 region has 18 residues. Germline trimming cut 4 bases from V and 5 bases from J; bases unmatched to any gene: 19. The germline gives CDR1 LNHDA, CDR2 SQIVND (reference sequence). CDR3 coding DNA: TGTGCCAGTAGTACGCGTTCCGGGACAGTATTCCCTGGGACTGAAGCTTTCTTT. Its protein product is CASSTRSGTVFPGTEAFF.

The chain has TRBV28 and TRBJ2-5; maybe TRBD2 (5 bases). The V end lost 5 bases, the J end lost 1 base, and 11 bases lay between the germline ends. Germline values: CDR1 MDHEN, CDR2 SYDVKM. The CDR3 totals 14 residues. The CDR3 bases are TGTGCCAGCAGTACTAGACGGCTCCAAGAGACCCAGTACTTC. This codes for CASSTRRLQETQYF.

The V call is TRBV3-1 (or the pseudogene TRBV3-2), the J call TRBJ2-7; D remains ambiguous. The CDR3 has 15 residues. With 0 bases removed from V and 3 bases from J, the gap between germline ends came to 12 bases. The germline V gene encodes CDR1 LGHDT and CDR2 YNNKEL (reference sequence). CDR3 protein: CASSQDATAVYEQYF. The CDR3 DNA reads TGTGCCAGCAGCCAAGACGCCACGGCGGTCTACGAGCAGTACTTC.

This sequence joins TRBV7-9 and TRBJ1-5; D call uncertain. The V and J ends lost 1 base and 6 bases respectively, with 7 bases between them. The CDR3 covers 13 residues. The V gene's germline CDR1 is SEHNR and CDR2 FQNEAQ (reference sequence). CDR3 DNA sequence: TGTGCCAGCAGCTTAGTATTGCGTCAGCCCCAGCATTTT. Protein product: CASSLVLRQPQHF.

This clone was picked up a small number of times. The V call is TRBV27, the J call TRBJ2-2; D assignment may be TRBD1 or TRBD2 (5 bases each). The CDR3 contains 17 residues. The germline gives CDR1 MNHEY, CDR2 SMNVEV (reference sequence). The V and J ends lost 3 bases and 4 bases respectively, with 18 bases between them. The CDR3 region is CASSLFSGLRITGELFF. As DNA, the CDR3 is TGTGCCAGCAGTTTGTTTTCGGGGCTAAGGATCACCGGGGAGCTGTTTTTT.

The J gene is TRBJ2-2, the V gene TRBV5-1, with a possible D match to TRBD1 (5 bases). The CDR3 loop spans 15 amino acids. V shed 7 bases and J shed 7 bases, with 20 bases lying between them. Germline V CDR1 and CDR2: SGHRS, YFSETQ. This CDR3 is CASRPTAIQDGELFF. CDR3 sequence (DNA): TGCGCCAGCCGCCCGACAGCTATTCAGGACGGGGAGCTGTTTTTT.

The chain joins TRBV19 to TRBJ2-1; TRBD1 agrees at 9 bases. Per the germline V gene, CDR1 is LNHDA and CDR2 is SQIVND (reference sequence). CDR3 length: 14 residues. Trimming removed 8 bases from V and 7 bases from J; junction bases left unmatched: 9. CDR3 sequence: CASATGQGTNEQFF. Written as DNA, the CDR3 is TGTGCCAGTGCAACGGGACAGGGAACTAATGAGCAGTTCTTC.

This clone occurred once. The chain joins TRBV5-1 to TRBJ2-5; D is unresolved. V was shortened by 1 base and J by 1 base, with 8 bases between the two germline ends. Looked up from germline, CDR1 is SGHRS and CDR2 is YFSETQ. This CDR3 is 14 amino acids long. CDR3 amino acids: CASSLSARQETQYF. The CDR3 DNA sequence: TGCGCCAGCAGCTTGTCGGCTCGCCAAGAGACCCAGTACTTC.

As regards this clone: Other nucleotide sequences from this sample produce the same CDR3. The chain's CDR3 is CASSGGGRGIDQPQHF. DNA for the CDR3: TGTGCCAGCAGCGGTGGGGGCAGGGGGATAGACCAGCCCCAGCATTTT. This chain connects TRBV9 to TRBJ1-5, with 7 bases fitting TRBD1. V gave up 3 bases and J gave up 7 bases; unmatched junction bases: 13. The V gene's germline CDR1 is SGDLS and CDR2 YYNGEE. The CDR3 has 16 residues. The whole variable domain, filled in from reference TRBV9 and TRBJ1-5, reads DSGVTQTPKHLITATGQRVTLRCSPRSGDLSVYWYQQSLDQGLQFLIQYYNGEERAKGNILERFSAQQFPDLHSELNLSSLELGDSALYFCASSGGGRGIDQPQHFGDGTRLSIL.

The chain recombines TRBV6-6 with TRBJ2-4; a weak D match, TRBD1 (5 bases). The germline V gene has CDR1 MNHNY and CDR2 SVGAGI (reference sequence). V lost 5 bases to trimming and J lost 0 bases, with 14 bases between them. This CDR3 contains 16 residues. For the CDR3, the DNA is TGTGCCAGCAGTACTCGGACATACCTAGCCAAAAACATTCAGTACTTC. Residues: CASSTRTYLAKNIQYF.

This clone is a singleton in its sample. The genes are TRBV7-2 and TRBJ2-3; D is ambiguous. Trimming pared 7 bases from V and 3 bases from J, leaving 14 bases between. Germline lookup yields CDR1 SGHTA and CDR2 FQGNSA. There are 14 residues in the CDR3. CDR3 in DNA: TGTGCCAGCACTCTACGCTCCAGGACAGATACGCAGTATTTT. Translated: CASTLRSRTDTQYF.